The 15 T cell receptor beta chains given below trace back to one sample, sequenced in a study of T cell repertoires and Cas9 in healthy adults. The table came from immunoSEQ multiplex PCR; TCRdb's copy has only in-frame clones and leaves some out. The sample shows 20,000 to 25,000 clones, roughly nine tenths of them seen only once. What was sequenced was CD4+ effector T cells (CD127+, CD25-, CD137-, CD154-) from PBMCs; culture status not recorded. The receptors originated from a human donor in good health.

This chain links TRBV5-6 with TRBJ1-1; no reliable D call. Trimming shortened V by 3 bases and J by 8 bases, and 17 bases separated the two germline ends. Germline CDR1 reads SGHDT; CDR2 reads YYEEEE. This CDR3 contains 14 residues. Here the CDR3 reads CASSSPNSGPEAFF. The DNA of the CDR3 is TGTGCCAGCAGCTCGCCTAATTCAGGCCCAGAAGCTTTCTTT. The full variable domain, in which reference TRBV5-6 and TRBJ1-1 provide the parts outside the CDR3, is DAGVTQSPTHLIKTRGQQVTLRCSPKSGHDTVSWYQQALGQGPQFIFQYYEEEERQRGNFPDRFSGHQFPNYSSELNVNALLLGDSALYLCASSSPNSGPEAFFGQGTRLTVV.

CDR3 amino acids: CACKRTVGADTQYF. The CDR3 bases are TGTGCCTGCAAGAGGACCGTCGGGGCAGATACGCAGTATTTT. The genes are TRBV27 and TRBJ2-3; maybe TRBD2 (5 bases). Trimming cost V 11 bases and J 4 bases, with 19 bases left between them. Germline V lookup: CDR1 MNHEY, CDR2 SMNVEV (reference sequence). CDR3 length equals 14 residues.

In nucleotides, the CDR3 is TGTGCCAGCAGTCAGACACGTGAAAAACTGTTTTTT. Protein: CASSQTREKLFF. J is TRBJ1-4 and V is TRBV2; no clear D gene. This CDR3 comprises 12 residues. Germline loops: CDR1 SNHLY, CDR2 FYNNEI. The V end was cut by 5 bases, the J end by 7 bases, with 8 bases between.

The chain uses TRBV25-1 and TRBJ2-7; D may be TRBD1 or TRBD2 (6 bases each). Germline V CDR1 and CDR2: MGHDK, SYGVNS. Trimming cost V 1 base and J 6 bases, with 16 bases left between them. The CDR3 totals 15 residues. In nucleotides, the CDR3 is TGTGCCAGCAGTGAATCGGGGGCCGCCTGGGGCGAGCAGTACTTC. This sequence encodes CASSESGAAWGEQYF.

This CDR3 is CASSPWYVGTGRNTEAFF. CDR3 coding DNA: TGCGCCAGCAGCCCATGGTATGTAGGGACAGGGCGGAACACTGAAGCTTTCTTT. This chain joins TRBV5-1 and TRBJ1-1, with 9 bases aligning to TRBD1. The CDR3 has 18 amino acids. The V and J ends lost 4 bases and 1 base, in that order; junction bases with no gene match: 14. Germline V gene lookup returns CDR1 SGHRS and CDR2 YFSETQ.

CDR3 region: CASSSQRGHTDTQYF. CDR3 sequence (DNA): TGTGCCAGCAGCTCCCAGCGGGGTCACACAGATACGCAGTATTTT. The chain couples TRBV7-3 to TRBJ2-3; 7 bases map to TRBD2. Germline trimming cut 4 bases from V and 2 bases from J; bases unmatched to any gene: 6. The CDR3 totals 15 residues. Germline V gives CDR1 SGHTA, CDR2 FQGTGA.

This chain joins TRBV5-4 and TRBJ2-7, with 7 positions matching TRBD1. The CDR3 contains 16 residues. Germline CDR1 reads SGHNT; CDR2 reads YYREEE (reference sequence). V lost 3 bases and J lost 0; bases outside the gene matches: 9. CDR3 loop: CASSSGQSRSSYEQYF. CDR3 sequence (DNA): TGTGCCAGCAGCTCGGGACAGAGCCGAAGCTCCTACGAGCAGTACTTC.

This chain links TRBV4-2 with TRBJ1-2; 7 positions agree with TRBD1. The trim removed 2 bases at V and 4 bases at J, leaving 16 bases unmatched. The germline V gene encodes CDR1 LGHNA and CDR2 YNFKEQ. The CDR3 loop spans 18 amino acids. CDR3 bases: TGTGCCAGCAGCCAACCGCATCTCGAGGGACAGTTAAGCTATGGCTACACCTTC. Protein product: CASSQPHLEGQLSYGYTF.

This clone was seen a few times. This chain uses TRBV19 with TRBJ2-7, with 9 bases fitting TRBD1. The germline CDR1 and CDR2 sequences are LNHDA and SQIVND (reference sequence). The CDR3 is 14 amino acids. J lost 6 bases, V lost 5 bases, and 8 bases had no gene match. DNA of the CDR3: TGTGCCAGTAGTTTTACAGGGGGCCTGGTCGAGCAGTACTTC. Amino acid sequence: CASSFTGGLVEQYF.

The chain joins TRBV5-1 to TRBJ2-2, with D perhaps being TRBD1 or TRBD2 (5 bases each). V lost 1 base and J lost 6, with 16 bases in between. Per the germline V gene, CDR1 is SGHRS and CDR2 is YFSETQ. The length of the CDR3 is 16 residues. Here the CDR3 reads CASSLYGTPEAGELFF. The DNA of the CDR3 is TGCGCCAGCAGCTTGTATGGGACCCCCGAGGCCGGGGAGCTGTTTTTT.

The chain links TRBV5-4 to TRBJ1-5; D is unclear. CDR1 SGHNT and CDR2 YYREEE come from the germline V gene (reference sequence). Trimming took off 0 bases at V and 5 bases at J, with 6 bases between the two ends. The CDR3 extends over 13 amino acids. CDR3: CASSLDMDQPQHF. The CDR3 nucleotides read TGTGCCAGCAGCTTGGATATGGATCAGCCCCAGCATTTT. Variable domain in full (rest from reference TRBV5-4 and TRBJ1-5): ETGVTQSPTHLIKTRGQQVTLRCSSQSGHNTVSWYQQALGQGPQFIFQYYREEENGRGNFPPRFSGLQFPNYSSELNVNALELDDSALYLCASSLDMDQPQHFGDGTRLSIL.

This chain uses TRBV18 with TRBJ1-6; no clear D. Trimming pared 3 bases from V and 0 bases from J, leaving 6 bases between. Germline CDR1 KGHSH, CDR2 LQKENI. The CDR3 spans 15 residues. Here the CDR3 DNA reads TGTGCCAGCTCACCCCAGAGCTCCTATAATTCACCCCTCCACTTT. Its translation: CASSPQSSYNSPLHF. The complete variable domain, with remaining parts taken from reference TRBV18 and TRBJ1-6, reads NAGVMQNPRHLVRRRGQEARLRCSPMKGHSHVYWYRQLPEEGLKFMVYLQKENIIDESGMPKERFSAEFPKEGPSILRIQQVVRGDSAAYFCASSPQSSYNSPLHFGNGTRLTVT.

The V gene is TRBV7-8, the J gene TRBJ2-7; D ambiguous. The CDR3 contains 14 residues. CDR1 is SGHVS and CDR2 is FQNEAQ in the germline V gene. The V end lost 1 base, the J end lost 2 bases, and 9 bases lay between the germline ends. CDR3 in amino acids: CASSLERITYEQYF. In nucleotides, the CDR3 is TGTGCCAGCAGCTTAGAACGGATCACCTACGAGCAGTACTTC. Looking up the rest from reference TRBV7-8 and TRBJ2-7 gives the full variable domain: GAGVSQSPRYKVAKRGQDVALRCDPISGHVSLFWYQQALGQGPEFLTYFQNEAQLDKSGLPSDRFFAERPEGSVSTLKIQRTQQEDSAVYLCASSLERITYEQYFGPGTRLTVT.

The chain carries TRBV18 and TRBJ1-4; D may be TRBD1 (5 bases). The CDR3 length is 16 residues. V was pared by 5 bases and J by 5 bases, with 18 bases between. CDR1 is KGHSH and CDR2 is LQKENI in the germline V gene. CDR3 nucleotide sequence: TGTGCCAGCTCATTCGACAGTAAACCTTCGAATGAAAAACTGTTTTTT. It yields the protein CASSFDSKPSNEKLFF. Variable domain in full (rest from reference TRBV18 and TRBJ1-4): NAGVMQNPRHLVRRRGQEARLRCSPMKGHSHVYWYRQLPEEGLKFMVYLQKENIIDESGMPKERFSAEFPKEGPSILRIQQVVRGDSAAYFCASSFDSKPSNEKLFFGSGTQLSVL.

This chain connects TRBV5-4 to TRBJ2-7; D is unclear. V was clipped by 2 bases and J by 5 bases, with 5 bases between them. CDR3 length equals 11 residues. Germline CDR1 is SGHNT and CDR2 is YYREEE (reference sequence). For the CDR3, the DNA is TGTGCCAGCAGCTTTGAAAACGAGCAGTACTTC. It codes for CASSFENEQYF.